This T cell receptor (beta chain) derives from a study of blood T cell repertoires in COVID-19. Study background: Sites across the United States, Italy and Spain contributed samples from acute and convalescent COVID-19. T cells, B-cell-depleted T cells, or PBMCs provided the cDNA or gDNA that served as material.

Per the original methods: Quantification of nucleated cells was approximated via reference gene primer amplification. Libraries were prepared by immunoSEQ multiplex PCR; TCRdb keeps only in-frame clonotypes and omits some of them. V and J calls and clone size follow that table, whereas D and trimming were derived from the DNA. There are tens of thousands of clones in the sample; almost 90% occur only once, and about 4.4% lies in the top ten. Sequencing input: peripheral blood. The TCR was taken from a man aged 55 to 69 with acute or convalescent COVID-19.

CDR3 sequence: CASSLIGGGAQNIQYF. CDR3 in DNA: TGTGCCAGCAGCCTCATTGGCGGGGGGGCCCAAAACATTCAGTACTTC. J is TRBJ2-4 and V is TRBV6-6; 9 bases line up with TRBD2. From germline, CDR1 is MNHNY and CDR2 SVGAGI (reference sequence). Germline trimming cut 6 bases from V and 5 bases from J; bases unmatched to any gene: 11. This CDR3 region has 16 residues.